This is a list of T cell receptor beta chains from one sample in a study of T cell changes during pregnancy in multiple sclerosis. Sequenced by immunoSEQ multiplex PCR; TCRdb stores in-frame clones only, minus some. The data contain about 41,000 clones, 90% to 95% of them singletons. Here the sequenced sample was CD8+ T cells from peripheral blood mononuclear cells, taken in the third trimester of pregnancy. The receptors stem from a female donor with multiple sclerosis, enrolled in a pregnancy study. Each CDR3 is given with its conserved first and last residue. A D gene is named only where the DNA matches it firmly. Expanded clones are given a class, and other clones once, few, many or no size at all.

>NA|TRBJ2-4|TRBV28|TRBD1
CASSLGPGQLNIQYF
TGTGCCAGCAGTTTGGGTCCGGGACAGTTAAACATTCAGTACTTC
>NA|TRBJ2-7|TRBV4-3|TRBD1
CASSPGTGINEQYF
TGCGCCAGCAGCCCCGGGACAGGGATCAACGAGCAGTACTTC
>NA|TRBJ1-1|TRBV4-2|TRBD1
CASSQGGQHTEAFF
TGTGCCAGCAGCCAAGGGGGACAGCACACGGAAGCTTTCTTT
>NA|TRBJ2-2|TRBV15|NA
CATSTPWSTNTGELFF
TGTGCCACCAGCACTCCATGGAGTACGAACACCGGGGAGCTGTTTTTT
>NA|TRBJ2-1|TRBV10-1|NA
CASSKMREVYNEQFF
TGCGCCAGCAGTAAAATGAGGGAGGTCTACAATGAGCAGTTCTTC
>NA|TRBJ2-7|TRBV19|TRBD1
CASSIGQGDYEQYF
TGTGCCAGTAGTATAGGGCAGGGGGACTACGAGCAGTACTTC
>NA|TRBJ2-1|TRBV5-1|TRBD2
CASSLDVAGQSTYNEQFF
TGCGCCAGCAGCTTGGATGTAGCGGGGCAATCGACCTACAATGAGCAGTTCTTC
>NA|TRBJ2-7|TRBV14|TRBD1
CASSRAITGEETYEQYF
TGTGCCAGCAGCCGAGCCATAACAGGGGAAGAAACCTACGAGCAGTACTTC
>NA|TRBJ2-7|TRBV27|NA
CASRGGDYEQYF
TGTGCCAGCAGAGGGGGGGACTACGAGCAGTACTTC
>NA|TRBJ2-7|TRBV30|NA
CAWSVANRYEQYF
TGTGCCTGGAGTGTAGCCAACAGGTACGAGCAGTACTTC
>NA|TRBJ1-1|TRBV19|NA
CATSRGGRTEAFF
TGTGCCACTTCAAGGGGGGGGAGAACTGAAGCTTTCTTT
>NA|TRBJ2-3|TRBV27|TRBD2
CASSRTSGRTDTQYF
TGTGCCAGCAGCCGGACTAGCGGGAGGACAGATACGCAGTATTTT
>NA|TRBJ1-1|TRBV20-1|NA
CRDGRGAFF
TGCAGGGACGGAAGGGGAGCTTTCTTT
>NA|TRBJ2-7|TRBV19|TRBD1
CASSFGTGVEQYF
TGTGCCAGTAGTTTTGGGACAGGGGTCGAGCAGTACTTC
>NA|TRBJ2-7|TRBV5-6|TRBD2
CASSLGGDASGFYEQYF
TGTGCCAGCAGCTTGGGAGGCGATGCTAGCGGTTTCTACGAGCAGTACTTC
>NA|TRBJ2-1|TRBV7-9|NA
CASSAPSGYNEQFF
TGTGCCAGCAGCGCACCTTCAGGGTACAATGAGCAGTTCTTC
>NA|TRBJ2-7|TRBV5-1|TRBD1
CASSWSGQGYEQYF
TGCGCCAGCAGCTGGTCGGGACAGGGCTACGAGCAGTACTTC
>NA|TRBJ2-7|TRBV7-9|TRBD2
CASSGRDGYEQYF
TGTGCCAGCAGCGGGAGGGACGGGTACGAGCAGTACTTC
>many|TRBJ2-7|TRBV4-2|TRBD1
CASSPGQEASEQYF
TGTGCCAGCAGTCCGGGACAGGAGGCAAGCGAGCAGTACTTC
>few|TRBJ1-1|TRBV9|NA
CASSEETVMNTEAFF
TGTGCCAGCAGCGAAGAGACAGTCATGAACACTGAAGCTTTCTTT
>NA|TRBJ2-1|TRBV19|NA
CASSIGGAYNEQFF
TGTGCCAGTAGTATAGGCGGAGCCTACAATGAGCAGTTCTTC
>NA|TRBJ2-2|TRBV27|TRBD1
CASSSLYRGPWGTGELFF
TGTGCCAGCAGTTCCCTCTACAGGGGGCCGTGGGGGACCGGGGAGCTGTTTTTT
>once|TRBJ2-7|TRBV15|TRBD2
CATSRVERLAGVRDDEQYF
TGTGCCACCAGCAGAGTAGAAAGACTAGCGGGAGTACGTGACGACGAGCAGTACTTC
>once|TRBJ2-3|TRBV6-1|TRBD1
CASITGVRTDTQYF
TGTGCCAGTATTACAGGGGTTCGCACAGATACGCAGTATTTT
>NA|TRBJ2-7|TRBV19|TRBD2
CASNEGLAREQYF
TGTGCCAGTAACGAGGGACTAGCGAGGGAGCAGTACTTC
>NA|TRBJ2-3|TRBV7-9|NA
CASSGSRDTTDTQYF
TGTGCCAGCAGCGGCTCGAGGGACACCACAGATACGCAGTATTTT
>NA|TRBJ1-4|TRBV28|NA
CASTTVLGRALRGNEKLFF
TGTGCCAGCACCACCGTTCTGGGCAGGGCACTTCGTGGTAATGAAAAACTGTTTTTT
>once|TRBJ2-3|TRBV5-4|TRBD2
CASSSGLAGWNPPADTQYF
TGTGCCAGCAGCTCGGGACTAGCGGGATGGAACCCCCCCGCAGATACGCAGTATTTT
>NA|TRBJ2-5|TRBV27|TRBD2
CASSLGRTLAGGETQYF
TGTGCCAGCAGTTTAGGCCGAACACTAGCGGGAGGTGAGACCCAGTACTTC
>NA|TRBJ2-7|TRBV27|NA
CASSLNRDSYEQYF
TGTGCCAGCAGTTTGAACAGGGATTCCTACGAGCAGTACTTC
>NA|TRBJ2-1|TRBV5-4|TRBD2
CASSPGLAADNEQFF
TGTGCCAGCAGCCCGGGACTAGCGGCCGACAATGAGCAGTTCTTC
>NA|TRBJ2-1|TRBV7-9|NA
CASSPSEGDEQFF
TGTGCCAGCAGCCCTTCGGAGGGCGATGAGCAGTTCTTC
>NA|TRBJ2-7|TRBV2|TRBD2
CASNSGSNEQYF
TGTGCCAGCAACAGCGGGAGTAACGAGCAGTACTTC
>NA|TRBJ2-3|TRBV6-4|TRBD2
CASSDSASGTTDTQYF
TGTGCCAGCAGTGACTCGGCTAGCGGGACGACAGATACGCAGTATTTT
>NA|TRBJ2-1|TRBV27|TRBD2
CASSPSGVEQFF
TGTGCCAGCAGTCCTAGCGGGGTTGAGCAGTTCTTC
>NA|TRBJ2-7|TRBV5-1|NA
CASSLGGVYEQYF
TGCGCCAGCAGCTTGGGGGGGGTCTACGAGCAGTACTTC
>NA|TRBJ2-3|TRBV2|NA
CASSEGQNTDTQYF
TGTGCCAGCAGTGAAGGACAGAACACAGATACGCAGTATTTT
>once|TRBJ2-1|TRBV29-1|TRBD2
CSVGGLASTEQFF
TGCAGCGTTGGGGGACTAGCCTCCACTGAGCAGTTCTTC
>NA|TRBJ2-1|TRBV30|NA
CAWSADNEQFF
TGTGCCTGGAGTGCCGACAATGAGCAGTTCTTC
>NA|TRBJ1-3|TRBV4-1|NA
CASSQTQGSGNTIYF
TGCGCCAGCAGCCAAACTCAGGGCTCTGGAAACACCATATATTTT
>NA|TRBJ2-5|TRBV28|TRBD2
CASTAGVPRGQETQYF
TGTGCCAGCACCGCGGGGGTACCCCGGGGGCAAGAGACCCAGTACTTC
>NA|TRBJ2-1|TRBV2|TRBD2
CASSEALASSYNEQFF
TGTGCCAGCAGTGAGGCACTAGCGAGCTCCTACAATGAGCAGTTCTTC
>NA|TRBJ1-6|TRBV6-1|NA
CASSESRVLNSPLHF
TGTGCCAGCAGTGAGTCTCGGGTCCTTAATTCACCCCTCCACTTT
>NA|TRBJ1-1|TRBV19|NA
CASRAGPGNTEAFF
TGTGCCAGTAGGGCGGGACCGGGTAACACTGAAGCTTTCTTT
>NA|TRBJ2-7|TRBV10-3|NA
CAISDRDYEQYF
TGTGCCATCAGTGACCGGGATTACGAGCAGTACTTC
>once|TRBJ2-2|TRBV6-5|TRBD2
CASSGTTYTGELFF
TGTGCCAGCAGCGGGACTACCTACACCGGGGAGCTGTTTTTT
>NA|TRBJ2-7|TRBV27|NA
CASGPGRDTGYF
TGTGCCAGTGGGCCGGGACGGGACACAGGGTACTTC
>NA|TRBJ2-2|TRBV10-3|TRBD2
CAVPGLAGTGELFF
TGTGCCGTTCCGGGACTAGCGGGTACGGGGGAGCTGTTTTTT
>once|TRBJ1-2|TRBV27|NA
CASSFSRANYGYTF
TGTGCCAGCAGTTTTTCGAGAGCAAACTATGGCTACACCTTC
>NA|TRBJ2-7|TRBV7-9|TRBD2
CASSLAPGLGTYEQYF
TGTGCCAGCAGCTTAGCCCCCGGACTAGGTACCTACGAGCAGTACTTC
>NA|TRBJ2-7|TRBV5-8|NA
CASSLAENEQYF
TGTGCCAGCAGCTTAGCCGAGAACGAGCAGTACTTC